This is a list of T cell receptor beta chains from one sample in a study of blood T cell repertoires in COVID-19. The method was immunoSEQ multiplex PCR; TCRdb's version includes in-frame clones alone and lacks a portion of them. This table has about 380,000 clones, 88% appearing once. Specimen: PBMCs or T cells enriched from blood (not recorded which). These receptors all stem from a woman between 18 and 29 years old who had recovered from COVID-19. CDR3s include the opening cysteine and the closing phenylalanine or tryptophan. The order of the fields is V gene, clone size, J gene, D gene, CDR3 DNA, CDR3 protein. The D gene is left open where the match is weak. Not all rows give a size; the values are once, few, many and, for expanded clones, a class.

>TRBV7-3|NA|TRBJ2-3|NA
TGTGCCAGCAGCTCCGGGACTCCAGATACGCAGTATTTT
CASSSGTPDTQYF
>TRBV27|few|TRBJ1-4|TRBD1
TGTGCCAGCAGTTTCGGACAGGGAGGGGATGAAAAACTGTTTTTT
CASSFGQGGDEKLFF
>TRBV6-2/TRBV6-3|few|TRBJ2-2|NA
TGTGCCAGCAGCCGAAGATTCACAGCTCACACCGGGGAGCTGTTTTTT
CASSRRFTAHTGELFF
>TRBV4-3|NA|TRBJ2-1|NA
TGCGCCAGCAGCCAAGATTGGGCTACGGCGTACAATGAGCAGTTCTTC
CASSQDWATAYNEQFF
>TRBV10-3|NA|TRBJ2-1|TRBD2
TGTGCCATCAGTGAGTCGAGAGCGGGGAGGCCCTTGAATGAGCAGTTCTTC
CAISESRAGRPLNEQFF
>TRBV18|NA|TRBJ2-7|NA
TGTGCCAGCTCACCCCGGCCGAGGTACGAGCAGTACTTC
CASSPRPRYEQYF
>TRBV12-5|NA|TRBJ1-1|NA
TGTGCTAGTGGTCCTCCGGGACTTCCGCCGAACACTGAAGCTTTCTTT
CASGPPGLPPNTEAFF
>TRBV7-9|NA|TRBJ2-5|TRBD1
TGTGCCAGCAGCGTAGATGGGACAGGGGATTTCCAAGAGACCCAGTACTTC
CASSVDGTGDFQETQYF
>TRBV27|NA|TRBJ2-7|NA
TGTGCCAGCAGTTTATCGCCGGCAGGGGTAGACGAGCAGTACTTC
CASSLSPAGVDEQYF
>TRBV7-9|NA|TRBJ1-1|NA
TGTGCCAGCAGCCGCGCCGGGAGCCTGTTCAACACTGAAGCTTTCTTT
CASSRAGSLFNTEAFF
>TRBV7-3|NA|TRBJ2-2|TRBD1
TGTGCCAGCAGAGCCGGGACAGGGCGAACCGGGGAGCTGTTTTTT
CASRAGTGRTGELFF
>TRBV27|NA|TRBJ1-2|NA
TGTGCCAGCACCGGTCGAGGGGGGGGCGGCCCCATCTATGGCTACACCTTC
CASTGRGGGGPIYGYTF
>TRBV3-1/TRBV3-2|NA|TRBJ2-3|TRBD2
TGTGCCAGCAGCCAAGTCCCGGGGGGGATCACAGATACGCAGTATTTT
CASSQVPGGITDTQYF
>TRBV6-2/TRBV6-3|NA|TRBJ1-2|NA
TGTGCCAGCAGTTCCGGCAGGGCGAACTATGGCTACACCTTC
CASSSGRANYGYTF
>TRBV9|NA|TRBJ2-5|NA
TGTGCCAGCAGCCCCGGAGGAGCTAGGTACCAAGAGACCCAGTACTTC
CASSPGGARYQETQYF
>TRBV9|NA|TRBJ2-2|NA
TGTGCCAGCAGCCCACCGGCGGCCGGGGAGCTGTTTTTT
CASSPPAAGELFF
>TRBV30|NA|TRBJ2-7|NA
TGTGCCTGGAGTGCCAGGGTCTCCTACGAGCAGTACTTC
CAWSARVSYEQYF
>TRBV6-2/TRBV6-3|NA|TRBJ1-5|NA
TGTGCCAGCAGTTACCTTGACTACCGGGAGCCCCAGCATTTT
CASSYLDYREPQHF
>TRBV7-6|NA|TRBJ1-1|TRBD1
TGTGCCAGCAGCTTTCTCGGACAGGGGGCTGATACTGAAGCTTTCTTT
CASSFLGQGADTEAFF
>TRBV15|NA|TRBJ2-1|NA
TGTGCCACCAGCAGAGTCGGTAGCTACAATGAGCAGTTCTTC
CATSRVGSYNEQFF
>TRBV3-1/TRBV3-2|once|TRBJ1-2|NA
TGTGCCAGCAGCCAAGTTTCGTCGTCTGTTTTCTACACCTTC
CASSQVSSSVFYTF
>TRBV7-6|NA|TRBJ1-4|TRBD1
TGTGCCAGCAGCACCCGGGACAGCTCGTCGGGGAAACTGTTTTTT
CASSTRDSSSGKLFF
>TRBV5-4|NA|TRBJ1-2|NA
TGTGCCAGCAGCGTCACAGGGTTTCATGGCTACACCTTC
CASSVTGFHGYTF
>TRBV29-1|once|TRBJ1-1|NA
TGCAGCGTGCAAGCCCTACGGGGGGGAGGCACTGAAGCTTTCTTT
CSVQALRGGGTEAFF
>TRBV5-1|NA|TRBJ2-7|TRBD1
TGCGCCAGCAGCAGACAGGGGGTGCGAGAGCAGTACTTC
CASSRQGVREQYF
>TRBV30|NA|TRBJ1-1|TRBD1
TGTGCCTGGAGTGCCGCGACAGGGATGAACACTGAAGCTTTCTTT
CAWSAATGMNTEAFF
>TRBV6-5|NA|TRBJ2-7|TRBD1
TGTGCCAGCAGCGAGACAGGGGGCGAGCAGTACTTC
CASSETGGEQYF
>TRBV7-2|NA|TRBJ2-1|NA
TGTGCCAGCAGGCCAACAGGGTACCTCTACAATGAGCAGTTCTTC
CASRPTGYLYNEQFF
>TRBV12-5|NA|TRBJ1-1|NA
TGTGCTAGTGGTTTGGTAGGGGAGGGAACTGAAGCTTTCTTT
CASGLVGEGTEAFF
>TRBV24-1|NA|TRBJ2-7|TRBD1
TGTGCCACCAGTGATTCTCCTCGGACAGGGGCGACCTACGAGCAGTACTTC
CATSDSPRTGATYEQYF
>TRBV6-5|once|TRBJ1-2|TRBD1
TGTGCCAGCCGGGACAGCATCCTCAGAGGCTACACCTTC
CASRDSILRGYTF
>TRBV7-2|NA|TRBJ2-7|TRBD1
TGTGCCAGCAGCTTAGTCGGGACAGGGGGCGAGCAGTACTTC
CASSLVGTGGEQYF
>TRBV27|few|TRBJ2-5|TRBD2
TGTGCCAGCAGTGTCACCTCCGGGGGGACGGAGACCCAGTACTTC
CASSVTSGGTETQYF
>TRBV10-3|NA|TRBJ2-7|NA
TGTGCCATCCTAGACAGCTCCTACGAGCAGTACTTC
CAILDSSYEQYF
>TRBV28|NA|TRBJ1-3|NA
TGTGCCAGCAGGGAGGGCCTAAGCTCTGGAAACACCATATATTTT
CASREGLSSGNTIYF
>TRBV9|NA|TRBJ2-2|NA
TGTGCCAGCAGCGTAGCTCGGGGTGGGGAGCTGTTTTTT
CASSVARGGELFF
>TRBV30|NA|TRBJ2-7|NA
TGTGCCTGGAGTTGGGGGAGGGGGATCTACGAGCAGTACTTC
CAWSWGRGIYEQYF